This T cell receptor (beta chain) came from a study of cytomegalovirus exposure and HLA in healthy donors. Regarding the study as a whole: It was only CMV serostatus that was available as immune exposure information. Sequencing depth roughly uniform across donors was assumed in presence/absence analyses. It was reported that TCR beta sequences correctly inferred the HLA-A and HLA-B alleles for most subjects.

V dropped 6 bases and J dropped 8; count of bases not matched to a gene: 5. CDR1 is MNHEY and CDR2 is SVGAGI in the germline V gene. The length of the CDR3 is 14 residues. Use of 60 Vbeta and 13 Jbeta primers characterized the PCR. Sequencing used immunoSEQ multiplex PCR; TCRdb keeps in-frame clones, though not all of them. The sample includes tens of thousands of clones, 80% seen only once; the top ten take over 5%. In regard to this clone: Its antigen remains unidentified.

This receptor was obtained from a male donor in good health and CMV-seronegative. Material: PBMCs. The chain is built from TRBV6-5 and TRBJ1-6; 9 bases are shared with TRBD1. In DNA, the CDR3 is TGTGCCAGCAGCCCCGACAGGGGGTATTCACCCCTCCACTTT. Translating gives CASSPDRGYSPLHF.